This T cell receptor (beta chain) was sequenced for a study of neurological immune-mediated disorders. The CDR3 runs to 15 residues. Germline V gene lookup returns CDR1 SGHRS and CDR2 YFSETQ. The V gene lost 4 bases and the J gene lost 0 bases, with 14 bases spanning the gap. The healthy controls volunteered at a blood bank in Maryland, USA. By 5'RACE with 10-nucleotide random UMIs, the cDNA was made. From 15-18 subjects, every sequencing run obtained over 190 million TCR-beta sequences. TCRdb re-called the 5' RACE reads through MiXCR, storing one row per CDR3 protein. The data show roughly 56,000 distinct CDR3 sequences, about an eighth seen once.

The gene calls are TRBV5-1 and TRBJ2-7; TRBD1 might be the D (5 bases). Sample: PBMCs. The sequence derives from a man aged 60 to 75 in good health. The CDR3: CASSLWQGFSYEQYF. In DNA form, the CDR3 reads TGCGCCAGCAGCCTGTGGCAGGGTTTCTCCTACGAGCAGTACTTC.